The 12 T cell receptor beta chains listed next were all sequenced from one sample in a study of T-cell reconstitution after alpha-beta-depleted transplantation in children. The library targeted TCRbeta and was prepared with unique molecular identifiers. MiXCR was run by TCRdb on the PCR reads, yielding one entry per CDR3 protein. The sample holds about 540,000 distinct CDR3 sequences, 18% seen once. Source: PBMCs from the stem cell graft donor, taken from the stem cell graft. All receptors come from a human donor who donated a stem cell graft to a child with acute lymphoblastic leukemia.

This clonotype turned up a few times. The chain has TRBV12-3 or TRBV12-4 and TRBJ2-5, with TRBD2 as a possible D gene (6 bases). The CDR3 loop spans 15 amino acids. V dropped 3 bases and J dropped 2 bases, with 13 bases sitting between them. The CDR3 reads CASSLNSGGQETQYF. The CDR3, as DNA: TGTGCCAGCAGTTTGAATTCAGGAGGGCAAGAGACCCAGTACTTC.

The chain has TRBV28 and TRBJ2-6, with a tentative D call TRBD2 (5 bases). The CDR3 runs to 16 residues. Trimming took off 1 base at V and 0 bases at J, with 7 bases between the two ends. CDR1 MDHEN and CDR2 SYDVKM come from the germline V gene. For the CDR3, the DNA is TGTGCCAGCAGTTTATATGGGAGCTCTGGGGCCAACGTCCTGACTTTC. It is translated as CASSLYGSSGANVLTF.

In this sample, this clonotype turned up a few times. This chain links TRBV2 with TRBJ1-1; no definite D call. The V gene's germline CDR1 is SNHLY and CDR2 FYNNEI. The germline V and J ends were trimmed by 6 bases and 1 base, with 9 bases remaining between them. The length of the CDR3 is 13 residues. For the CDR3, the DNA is TGTGCCAGCAGCGCGGGCCAGAACACTGAAGCTTTCTTT. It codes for CASSAGQNTEAFF.

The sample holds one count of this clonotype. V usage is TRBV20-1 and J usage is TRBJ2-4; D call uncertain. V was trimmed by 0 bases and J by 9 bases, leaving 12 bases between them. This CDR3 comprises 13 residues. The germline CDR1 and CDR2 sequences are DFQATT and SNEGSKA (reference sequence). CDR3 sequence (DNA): TGCAGTGCTAGAGATTCTTTGTCTGGCATTCAGTACTTC. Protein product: CSARDSLSGIQYF.

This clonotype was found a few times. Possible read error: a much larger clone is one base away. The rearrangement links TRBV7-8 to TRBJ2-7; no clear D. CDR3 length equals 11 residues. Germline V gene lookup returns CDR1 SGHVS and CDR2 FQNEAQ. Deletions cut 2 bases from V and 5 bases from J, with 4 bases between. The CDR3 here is CASSLMDEQYF. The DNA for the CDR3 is TGTGCCAGCAGCTTAATGGACGAGCAGTACTTC.

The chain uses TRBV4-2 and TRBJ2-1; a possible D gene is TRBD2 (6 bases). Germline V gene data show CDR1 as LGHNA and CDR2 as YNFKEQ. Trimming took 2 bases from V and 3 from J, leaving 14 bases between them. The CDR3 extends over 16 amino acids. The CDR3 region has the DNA TGTGCCAGCAGCCAACCGGCGGCAGCGGGCTACAATGAGCAGTTCTTC. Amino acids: CASSQPAAAGYNEQFF.

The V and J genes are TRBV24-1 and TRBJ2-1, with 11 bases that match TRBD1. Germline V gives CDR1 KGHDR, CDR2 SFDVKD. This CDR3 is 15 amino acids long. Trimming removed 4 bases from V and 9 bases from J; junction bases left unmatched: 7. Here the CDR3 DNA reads TGTGCCACCAGTGACCCAGGACAGGGGGCGAGTGAGCAGTTCTTC. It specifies CATSDPGQGASEQFF.

This CDR3 reads CASSWPGSLNTEAFF. The CDR3 DNA reads as TGTGCCAGCAGCTGGCCGGGTTCCCTGAACACTGAAGCTTTCTTT. The rearrangement uses TRBV7-9 and TRBJ1-1; D is unclear. V was pared by 4 bases and J by 0 bases, with 12 bases between. This CDR3 comprises 15 residues. From germline, CDR1 is SEHNR and CDR2 FQNEAQ (reference sequence). The variable domain in full, completed from reference TRBV7-9 and TRBJ1-1, reads DTGVSQNPRHKITKRGQNVTFRCDPISEHNRLYWYRQTLGQGPEFLTYFQNEAQLEKSRLLSDRFSAERPKGSFSTLEIQRTEQGDSAMYLCASSWPGSLNTEAFFGQGTRLTVV.

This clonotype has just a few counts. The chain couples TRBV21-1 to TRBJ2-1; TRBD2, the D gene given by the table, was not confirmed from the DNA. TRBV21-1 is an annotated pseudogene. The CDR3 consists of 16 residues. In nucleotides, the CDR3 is TGTGCCAGCAGCAAACAAGGGTTAGGAGGATTGGATGAGCAGTTCTTC. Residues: CASSKQGLGGLDEQFF.

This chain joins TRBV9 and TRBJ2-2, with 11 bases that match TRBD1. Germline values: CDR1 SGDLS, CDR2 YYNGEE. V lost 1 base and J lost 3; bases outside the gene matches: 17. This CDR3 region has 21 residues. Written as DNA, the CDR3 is TGTGCCAGCAGCGTATCAGACGTCCCCACCCTGGGACAGGGGGACACCGGGGAGCTGTTTTTT. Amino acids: CASSVSDVPTLGQGDTGELFF.

The CDR3 DNA reads as TGTGCCAGCAGTTTTGGGGGGGCTATTATCTACGAGCAGTACTTC. It specifies CASSFGGAIIYEQYF. The chain employs TRBV12-3 or TRBV12-4 and TRBJ2-7, with a weak D call TRBD2 (7 bases). CDR3 length: 15 amino acids. Trimming pared 3 bases from V and 3 bases from J, leaving 15 bases between.

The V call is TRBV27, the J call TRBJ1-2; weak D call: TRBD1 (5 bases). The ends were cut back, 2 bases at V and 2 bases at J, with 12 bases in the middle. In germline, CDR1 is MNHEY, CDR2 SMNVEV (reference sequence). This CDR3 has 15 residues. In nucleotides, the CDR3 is TGTGCCAGCAGTTTAGAGGGGTCCTCGAACTATGGCTACACCTTC. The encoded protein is CASSLEGSSNYGYTF.